These 32 T cell receptor beta chains originate from one sample sequenced in a study of T-cell memory formation after mild COVID-19. TCRdb re-derived calls from the 5' RACE reads in MiXCR, one entry per CDR3 protein. The data contain around 200,000 distinct CDR3 sequences, around 9.5% of them singletons. Sequenced material: PBMCs or a T cell subset sorted from them (not recorded which). These TCRs come from a man in his late teens or twenties who had mild COVID-19 (a few samples of this study predate the infection). Cell type and time point are not known.

This chain links TRBV6-2 or TRBV6-3 with TRBJ1-1, with 7 bases matching TRBD1. CDR3 length: 15 amino acids. Germline values: CDR1 MNHEY, CDR2 SVGEGT. With V trimmed by 0 bases and J by 1 base, 2 bases remained unmatched. CDR3 amino acids: CASSYSGQRNTEAFF. Written as DNA, the CDR3 is TGTGCCAGCAGTTACTCGGGACAGAGGAACACTGAAGCTTTCTTT.

This clonotype occurred a few times. This chain uses TRBV20-1 with TRBJ1-2; 7 positions match TRBD1. In germline, CDR1 is DFQATT, CDR2 SNEGSKA (reference sequence). J was trimmed by 7 bases and V by 4 bases; bases with no gene match: 9. The CDR3 spans 13 residues. The CDR3 sequence is CSATDRVGLGYTF. DNA of the CDR3: TGCAGTGCTACCGACAGGGTGGGGCTTGGCTACACCTTC.

The chain joins TRBV6-2 or TRBV6-3 to TRBJ1-6, with D tentatively TRBD1 (5 bases). Looked up from germline, CDR1 is MNHEY and CDR2 is SVGEGT. The germline V and J ends were trimmed by 5 bases and 4 bases, with 12 bases remaining between them. This CDR3 contains 15 residues. CDR3 nucleotide sequence: TGTGCCAGCAGTGAACCGGGACGATATAATTCACCCCTCCACTTT. Translation: CASSEPGRYNSPLHF.

The V and J genes are TRBV12-3 or TRBV12-4 and TRBJ1-5; unclear D gene. This CDR3 has 15 amino acids. V lost 3 bases and J lost 2, with 11 bases in between. For the CDR3, the DNA is TGTGCCAGCAGTTTCGAGGGTGGGGGCAATCAGCCCCAGCATTTT. It translates to CASSFEGGGNQPQHF.

This clonotype was seen ten or more times. The chain combines TRBV3-1 with TRBJ2-1; 8 bases align to TRBD2. Germline CDR1 and CDR2: LGHDT and YNNKEL (reference sequence). With V trimmed by 3 bases and J by 7 bases, 5 bases remained unmatched. This CDR3 region has 14 residues. Here the CDR3 reads CASSQRGAGNEQFF. The CDR3 DNA sequence: TGTGCCAGCAGCCAGCGGGGGGCCGGGAATGAGCAGTTCTTC.

This clonotype was detected only once. The chain links TRBV5-1 to TRBJ2-5, with 10 bases identical to TRBD2. Germline V gene sequence: CDR1 SGHRS, CDR2 YFSETQ. The CDR3 is 14 residues long. Trimming removed 4 bases from V and 5 bases from J; junction bases left unmatched: 5. CDR3 nucleotides: TGCGCCAGCAGCCAGCGGGGGGGTTTTGAGACCCAGTACTTC. Residues: CASSQRGGFETQYF. Based on the CDR3 plus reference TRBV5-1 and TRBJ2-5, the full variable domain is KAGVTQTPRYLIKTRGQQVTLSCSPISGHRSVSWYQQTPGQGLQFLFEYFSETQRNKGNFPGRFSGRQFSNSRSEMNVSTLELGDSALYLCASSQRGGFETQYFGPGTRLLVL.

This clonotype turned up a few times. The chain employs TRBV7-2 and TRBJ2-1, with D perhaps TRBD2 (6 bases). V was shortened by 2 bases and J by 1 base, with 9 bases between the two germline ends. The CDR3 is made up of 15 amino acids. Looked up from germline, CDR1 is SGHTA and CDR2 is FQGNSA. CDR3 sequence reads: CASSLFRESYNEQFF. The CDR3 nucleotides read TGTGCCAGCAGCTTATTTCGGGAGTCCTACAATGAGCAGTTCTTC. Full variable domain (missing parts from reference TRBV7-2 and TRBJ2-1): GAGVSQSPSNKVTEKGKDVELRCDPISGHTALYWYRQSLGQGLEFLIYFQGNSAPDKSGLPSDRFSAERTGGSVSTLTIQRTQQEDSAVYLCASSLFRESYNEQFFGPGTRLTVL.

With regard to this clonotype: A much larger clone lies one base from this, so it may be a read error. The gene calls are TRBV2 and TRBJ2-3; TRBD1 matches 9 bases. Per germline, CDR1 SNHLY and CDR2 FYNNEI. The V and J ends lost 6 bases and 1 base, in that order; junction bases with no gene match: 2. CDR3 length: 14 amino acids. CDR3 sequence: CASSGDRGTDTQYF. The CDR3 DNA reads as TGTGCCAGCAGCGGGGACAGGGGCACAGATACGCAGTATTTT.

The chain recombines TRBV5-1 with TRBJ2-3; 10 bases line up with TRBD1. CDR3 length: 10 residues. After removal of 8 bases from V and 14 bases from J, the junction contained 5 bases not matched to a gene. CDR1 and CDR2 from the germline V gene are SGHRS and YFSETQ. CDR3 loop: CARWTGGLYF. Here the CDR3 DNA reads TGCGCCAGGTGGACAGGGGGTCTGTATTTT.

This clonotype was detected a few times. The chain joins TRBV19 to TRBJ2-3; no clear D gene. Trimming pared 7 bases from V and 0 bases from J, leaving 20 bases between. This CDR3 comprises 17 residues. Germline V lookup: CDR1 LNHDA, CDR2 SQIVND (reference sequence). CDR3 amino acids: CASKIGVRQASTDTQYF. For the CDR3, the DNA is TGTGCCAGTAAGATCGGCGTTCGGCAGGCTAGCACAGATACGCAGTATTTT.

This clonotype has at least ten counts. This sequence joins TRBV20-1 and TRBJ2-1; 11 nucleotides align to TRBD1. In germline, CDR1 is DFQATT, CDR2 SNEGSKA (reference sequence). The CDR3 is 15 residues long. V lost 5 bases, J lost 5 bases, and 8 bases stayed unmatched. CDR3 loop: CSAPLRDRGNNEQFF. CDR3 DNA: TGCAGTGCTCCACTCCGGGACAGGGGGAACAATGAGCAGTTCTTC.

This clonotype has just a few counts. The chain carries TRBV7-2 and TRBJ1-6; 7 nucleotides align to TRBD1. CDR3 length: 15 residues. The germline gives CDR1 SGHTA, CDR2 FQGNSA. V gave up 3 bases and J gave up 4 bases; unmatched junction bases: 3. The CDR3 spells CASSFGTVYNSPLHF. CDR3 bases: TGTGCCAGCAGCTTCGGGACAGTTTATAATTCACCCCTCCACTTT. Combining the CDR3 with reference TRBV7-2 and TRBJ1-6 gives the whole variable domain GAGVSQSPSNKVTEKGKDVELRCDPISGHTALYWYRQSLGQGLEFLIYFQGNSAPDKSGLPSDRFSAERTGGSVSTLTIQRTQQEDSAVYLCASSFGTVYNSPLHFGNGTRLTVT.

This clonotype was picked up a small number of times. This sequence joins TRBV4-3 and TRBJ2-7; 9 bases map to TRBD1. The CDR3 runs to 15 residues. Germline V CDR1 and CDR2: LGHNA, YSLEER. The V segment lost 0 bases and the J segment 9 bases; nucleotides outside the gene matches: 9. The CDR3 region is CASSQDRRDRAVQYF. The CDR3 DNA is TGCGCCAGCAGCCAAGATCGCCGGGACAGGGCTGTGCAGTACTTC.

In its sample, this clonotype was seen many times. V and J are TRBV15 and TRBJ1-1, with D tentatively TRBD1 (6 bases). Trimming cost V 5 bases and J 5 bases, with 18 bases left between them. Per the germline V gene, CDR1 is LNHNV and CDR2 is YYDKDF (reference sequence). The CDR3 consists of 15 residues. CDR3 residues: CATSRTGGAGTEAFF. The CDR3, as DNA: TGTGCCACCAGCCGAACCGGGGGCGCGGGAACTGAAGCTTTCTTT.

This clonotype has a count of ten or more. The chain has TRBV2 and TRBJ2-2; 9 bases fit TRBD1. CDR1 and CDR2 (germline): SNHLY, FYNNEI. V lost 10 bases to trimming and J lost 2 bases; unmatched junction nucleotides: 5. This CDR3 has 14 residues. CDR3 sequence (DNA): TGTGCCACCCAGGACAGGGGAAACACCGGGGAGCTGTTTTTT. The encoded protein is CATQDRGNTGELFF.

This clonotype was counted a few times. The CDR3 nucleotides read TGTGCCAGTGGGCCTACTAATCAGCCCCAGCATTTT. Its translation is CASGPTNQPQHF. The V call is TRBV12-3 or TRBV12-4, the J call TRBJ1-5; the D is unclear. The V end was cut by 9 bases, the J end by 4 bases, with 10 bases between. This CDR3 has 12 amino acids.

This clonotype was counted between two and nine times. The V and J genes are TRBV6-6 and TRBJ1-5; D ambiguous. The CDR3 runs to 15 residues. Trimming cost V 6 bases and J 4 bases, with 16 bases left between them. Germline V gives CDR1 MNHNY, CDR2 SVGAGI (reference sequence). DNA of the CDR3: TGTGCCAGCAGCCAGGCCCTGGCAGGTAATCAGCCCCAGCATTTT. Protein product: CASSQALAGNQPQHF.

This clonotype turned up a few times. The V and J genes are TRBV7-9 and TRBJ1-4, with D unclear. The germline V gene has CDR1 SEHNR and CDR2 FQNEAQ (reference sequence). The V end was cut by 2 bases, the J end by 8 bases, with 12 bases between. The CDR3 has 14 residues. The CDR3 nucleotides read TGTGCCAGCAGCTTAATGGGGATGGGGGAAAAACTGTTTTTT. Residues: CASSLMGMGEKLFF.

This clonotype was recorded many times. The rearrangement joins TRBV5-1 to TRBJ2-1; D might be TRBD1 or TRBD2, each matching 6 bases. Trimming took off 5 bases at V and 5 bases at J, with 20 bases between the two ends. The CDR3 runs 16 residues. The germline CDR1 and CDR2 sequences are SGHRS and YFSETQ. CDR3 DNA: TGCGCCAGCAGTCGCCTACCGAGGGGGGCCGACAATGAGCAGTTCTTC. Translating gives CASSRLPRGADNEQFF.

This clonotype has at least ten counts. The gene calls are TRBV5-1 and TRBJ2-2; 10 bases match TRBD2. The germline gives CDR1 SGHRS, CDR2 YFSETQ. This CDR3 is 20 amino acids long. The V gene end was trimmed by 2 bases and the J gene end by 1 base; junction bases not matched to a gene: 14. The CDR3 DNA is TGCGCCAGCAGCTTAACCGGGACTAGCGAGAGCAAAGTGAACACCGGGGAGCTGTTTTTT. It yields the protein CASSLTGTSESKVNTGELFF.

This clonotype has at least ten counts. This chain uses TRBV3-1 with TRBJ2-2; D ambiguous. This CDR3 comprises 13 residues. V lost 1 base, J lost 4 bases, and 4 bases lay in between. CDR1 and CDR2 from the germline V gene are LGHDT and YNNKEL (reference sequence). The CDR3 sequence is CASSQVGTGELFF. CDR3 nucleotides: TGTGCCAGCAGCCAAGTGGGCACCGGGGAGCTGTTTTTT. Based on the CDR3 plus reference TRBV3-1 and TRBJ2-2, the full variable domain is DTAVSQTPKYLVTQMGNDKSIKCEQNLGHDTMYWYKQDSKKFLKIMFSYNNKELIINETVPNRFSPKSPDKAHLNLHINSLELGDSAVYFCASSQVGTGELFFGEGSRLTVL.

This clonotype was observed once. CDR3 amino acids: CASADYGYTF. CDR3 bases: TGTGCCAGCGCAGATTATGGCTACACCTTC. This chain connects TRBV28 to TRBJ1-2; D gene unclear. The CDR3 has 10 residues. Germline values: CDR1 MDHEN, CDR2 SYDVKM. Trimming removed 8 bases from V and 5 bases from J, with 6 bases in between.

This clonotype has just a few counts. This CDR3 reads CASTRTGFGNEQFF. The DNA of the CDR3 is TGCGCCAGCACGAGAACAGGGTTCGGCAATGAGCAGTTCTTC. The gene calls are TRBV5-1 and TRBJ2-1, with TRBD1 as a possible D gene (6 bases). CDR3 length: 14 amino acids. Germline CDR1 and CDR2: SGHRS and YFSETQ. Trimming took 6 bases from V and 6 from J, leaving 16 bases between them.

This clonotype turned up a few times. The chain recombines TRBV6-6 with TRBJ2-2; 9 bases line up with TRBD1. The length of the CDR3 is 16 residues. Trimming cost V 4 bases and J 6 bases; bases outside gene matches: 9. Germline values: CDR1 MNHNY, CDR2 SVGAGI (reference sequence). For the CDR3, the DNA is TGTGCCAGCAGTTCCTCCGGGACAGGGTCAGCCGGGGAGCTGTTTTTT. Protein: CASSSSGTGSAGELFF.

There are many counts of this clonotype. The chain uses TRBV7-9 and TRBJ2-7; the D call may be TRBD1 or TRBD2 (6 bases each). Germline V gene data show CDR1 as SEHNR and CDR2 as FQNEAQ (reference sequence). The CDR3 contains 13 residues. Trimming left V 4 bases short and J 4 bases short, with 11 bases between. Here the CDR3 DNA reads TGTGCCAGCAGCTGGGGGGCCGGATACGAGCAGTACTTC. It is translated as CASSWGAGYEQYF.

This clonotype has more than one count but fewer than ten. The chain employs TRBV4-3 and TRBJ1-1; 8 nucleotides line up with TRBD1. The CDR3 sequence is 16 residues long. V lost 2 bases to trimming and J lost 6 bases; unmatched junction nucleotides: 11. Germline V gene lookup returns CDR1 LGHNA and CDR2 YSLEER. CDR3 sequence reads: CASSQSAYNRGAEAFF. Here the CDR3 DNA reads TGCGCCAGCAGCCAATCCGCATACAACAGGGGGGCTGAAGCTTTCTTT.

This clonotype came up a few times. The genes are TRBV7-2 and TRBJ1-1; D remains unclear. The germline CDR1 and CDR2 sequences are SGHTA and FQGNSA. Trimming took off 4 bases at V and 6 bases at J, with 12 bases between the two ends. CDR3 length: 13 residues. CDR3 residues: CASSSQRLAEAFF. For the CDR3, the DNA is TGTGCCAGCAGCTCTCAGAGGTTAGCTGAAGCTTTCTTT.

This chain connects TRBV24-1 to TRBJ1-2; D is perhaps TRBD1 (5 bases). CDR1 is KGHDR and CDR2 is SFDVKD in the germline V gene. V dropped 4 bases and J dropped 7 bases, with 9 bases sitting between them. The CDR3 has 12 residues. CDR3 loop: CATSEGRAGYTF. The CDR3 DNA reads as TGTGCCACCAGTGAGGGCAGGGCTGGCTACACCTTC.

This chain connects TRBV5-1 to TRBJ1-1; no reliable D call. Trimming cost V 2 bases and J 0 bases, with 14 bases left between them. Germline lookup yields CDR1 SGHRS and CDR2 YFSETQ. The CDR3 contains 16 residues. The DNA of the CDR3 is TGCGCCAGCAGCTTTGCGGCCCTCGCTTTGAACACTGAAGCTTTCTTT. Protein sequence: CASSFAALALNTEAFF.

Only a few counts were recorded for this clonotype. The V gene is TRBV11-1, the J gene TRBJ2-3; 8 bases are shared with TRBD1. Germline loops: CDR1 SGHAT, CDR2 FQDESV (reference sequence). V shed 8 bases, J shed 0 bases, and the junction held 16 bases outside the gene matches. This CDR3 spans 18 amino acids. Written as DNA, the CDR3 is TGTGCCAGCGCATTCTTGGGGCCGACAGGGGCGAGCACAGATACGCAGTATTTT. It encodes CASAFLGPTGASTDTQYF.

This clonotype occurred a few times. V and J are TRBV30 and TRBJ2-4; 8 positions match TRBD1. From germline, CDR1 is GTSNPN and CDR2 SVGIG (reference sequence). The junction had 12 bases not matched to a gene; V was cut back by 4 bases and J by 1 base. The CDR3 sequence is 17 residues long. The CDR3 nucleotides read TGTGCCTGGAACCAACTGGGACAGGCAGACGCCAAAAACATTCAGTACTTC. Its translation: CAWNQLGQADAKNIQYF. Together with reference TRBV30 and TRBJ2-4, the CDR3 gives the full variable domain: SQTIHQWPATLVQPVGSPLSLECTVEGTSNPNLYWYRQAAGRGLQLLFYSVGIGQISSEVPQNLSASRPQDRQFILSSKKLLLSDSGFYLCAWNQLGQADAKNIQYFGAGTRLSVL.

This clonotype was detected a few times. The V call is TRBV24-1, the J call TRBJ2-3, with D unresolved. Germline loops: CDR1 KGHDR, CDR2 SFDVKD. This CDR3 comprises 14 residues. With 3 bases removed from V and 9 bases from J, the gap between germline ends came to 15 bases. The CDR3 loop reads CATSDATYVETQYF. CDR3 sequence (DNA): TGTGCCACCAGTGATGCCACCTATGTAGAGACGCAGTATTTT.